This is a list of T cell receptor beta chains from one sample in a study of OX40 agonist ivuxolimab in advanced cancers. Profiled with immunoSEQ multiplex PCR; TCRdb holds only in-frame clones, not every one. The sample has about 19,000 clones, approximately 88% seen once. The starting material was CD4+ or CD8+ T cells sorted from blood, obtained in a trial of the OX40 agonist ivuxolimab. These receptors came from an adult with an advanced solid tumor such as melanoma, head and neck, liver or kidney cancer. CDR3s include the opening cysteine and the closing phenylalanine or tryptophan. D genes are given only for firm matches. Some rows mark clone size as missing; the rest say once, few, many or name a class of expanded clone.

D gene	clone size	J gene	V gene	CDR3 protein	CDR3 DNA
NA	NA	TRBJ1-4	TRBV9	CASSVEGGTNEKLFF	TGTGCCAGCAGCGTGGAGGGTGGCACTAATGAAAAACTGTTTTTT
TRBD2	once	TRBJ2-1	TRBV25-1	CASSVTSGVIWFEQFF	TGTGCCAGCAGTGTAACTAGCGGGGTAATTTGGTTTGAGCAGTTCTTC
NA	NA	TRBJ2-1	TRBV29-1	CSVSQARLGSYNEQFF	TGCAGCGTTTCACAGGCGCGCCTGGGCTCCTACAATGAGCAGTTCTTC
TRBD2	NA	TRBJ2-1	TRBV7-9	CASSFTGGNEQFF	TGTGCCAGCAGCTTCACGGGGGGCAATGAGCAGTTCTTC
NA	few	TRBJ2-7	TRBV18	CASSPADSYEQYF	TGTGCCAGCTCACCGGCGGACAGTTACGAGCAGTACTTC
NA	NA	TRBJ2-1	TRBV5-4	CASSLSREQFF	TGTGCCAGCAGCTTGTCGCGGGAGCAGTTCTTC
NA	NA	TRBJ2-3	TRBV29-1	CSVEFPDTQYF	TGCAGCGTTGAGTTCCCAGATACGCAGTATTTT
NA	NA	TRBJ2-3	TRBV15	CATSRGLYTDTQYF	TGTGCCACCAGCAGGGGACTTTACACAGATACGCAGTATTTT
NA	NA	TRBJ2-1	TRBV2	CASTGGVIHFYNEQFF	TGTGCCAGCACCGGAGGGGTTATTCATTTTTACAATGAGCAGTTCTTC
NA	NA	TRBJ1-4	TRBV6-1	CASSEAHRVNEKLFF	TGTGCCAGCAGTGAAGCCCACAGGGTTAATGAAAAACTGTTTTTT
NA	NA	TRBJ2-7	TRBV2	CASIGSDYEQYF	TGTGCCAGCATTGGGAGTGACTACGAGCAGTACTTC
TRBD1	NA	TRBJ1-4	TRBV7-9	CASSYRGTNEKLFF	TGTGCCAGCAGCTACAGGGGTACTAATGAAAAACTGTTTTTT
NA	NA	TRBJ2-5	TRBV5-8	CANQGWRETQYF	TGTGCCAACCAAGGGTGGCGCGAGACCCAGTACTTC
NA	NA	TRBJ2-7	TRBV7-8	CASSFESRYEQYF	TGTGCCAGCAGCTTTGAGTCAAGGTACGAGCAGTACTTC
TRBD2	once	TRBJ2-1	TRBV7-9	CASSSGGEREQFF	TGTGCCAGCAGCTCGGGAGGGGAGCGTGAGCAGTTCTTC
TRBD1	medium-sized	TRBJ1-5	TRBV6-5	CASSLGQGDYQPQHF	TGTGCCAGCAGCTTGGGACAGGGGGATTATCAGCCCCAGCATTTT
TRBD2	NA	TRBJ2-7	TRBV7-9	CASSFRTSGYEQYF	TGTGCCAGCAGCTTCAGGACTAGCGGCTACGAGCAGTACTTC
NA	once	TRBJ2-5	TRBV11-2	CASMKGQFLETQYF	TGTGCCAGCATGAAAGGACAGTTCTTGGAGACCCAGTACTTC
TRBD2	NA	TRBJ2-1	TRBV7-9	CASSLVAGGWNEQFF	TGTGCCAGCAGCTTAGTTGCGGGAGGGTGGAATGAGCAGTTCTTC
TRBD1	NA	TRBJ1-5	TRBV5-5	CASSLGGGNSNQPQHF	TGTGCCAGCAGCTTGGGAGGGGGCAATAGCAATCAGCCCCAGCATTTT
TRBD2	NA	TRBJ2-1	TRBV11-2	CASSLDDILAGAYNEQFF	TGTGCCAGCAGCTTAGACGATATTCTAGCGGGAGCCTACAATGAGCAGTTCTTC
NA	once	TRBJ2-3	TRBV5-1	CASSKHSFSTDTQYF	TGCGCCAGCAGCAAACACTCATTTAGCACAGATACGCAGTATTTT
NA	NA	TRBJ1-2	TRBV7-8	CASSPGPQGNYGYTF	TGTGCCAGCAGCCCGGGCCCCCAGGGCAACTATGGCTACACCTTC
NA	NA	TRBJ2-3	TRBV19	CASSLAADTQYF	TGTGCCAGTAGTTTGGCGGCAGATACGCAGTATTTT
TRBD1	NA	TRBJ2-7	TRBV9	CASSQDGTGAYEQYF	TGTGCCAGCAGCCAGGACGGGACAGGGGCCTACGAGCAGTACTTC
TRBD1	NA	TRBJ2-4	TRBV7-6	CASSDRDREKNIQYF	TGTGCCAGCAGCGACCGGGACAGGGAGAAAAACATTCAGTACTTC
NA	NA	TRBJ2-1	TRBV29-1	CSVATEGSYNEQFF	TGCAGCGTTGCTACGGAGGGATCTTACAATGAGCAGTTCTTC
TRBD2	NA	TRBJ2-5	TRBV14	CASSWTSGMGETQYF	TGTGCCAGCAGCTGGACTAGCGGGATGGGGGAGACCCAGTACTTC
NA	NA	TRBJ2-7	TRBV11-3	CASSTVSYEQYF	TGTGCCAGCAGCACCGTATCCTACGAGCAGTACTTC
NA	NA	TRBJ1-2	TRBV4-2	CASSQAANYGYTF	TGTGCCAGCAGCCAGGCCGCTAACTATGGCTACACCTTC
TRBD1	NA	TRBJ2-2	TRBV29-1	CSVEVTSRDRGDTGELFF	TGCAGCGTTGAAGTCACGTCGAGGGACAGGGGGGACACCGGGGAGCTGTTTTTT
NA	NA	TRBJ2-1	TRBV28	CASSINEQFF	TGTGCCAGCAGTATCAATGAGCAGTTCTTC
NA	few	TRBJ1-2	TRBV7-9	CASSLWPWTASNYGYTF	TGTGCCAGCAGCTTATGGCCTTGGACAGCAAGTAACTATGGCTACACCTTC
NA	NA	TRBJ2-1	TRBV4-3	CASSQLTGDNEQFF	TGCGCCAGCAGCCAATTGACCGGGGACAATGAGCAGTTCTTC
NA	once	TRBJ2-7	TRBV27	CASSFGAGGYEQYF	TGTGCCAGCAGTTTTGGGGCAGGTGGTTACGAGCAGTACTTC
NA	NA	TRBJ2-2	TRBV7-9	CASSPTSNTGELFF	TGTGCCAGCAGCCCTACTAGCAACACCGGGGAGCTGTTTTTT
NA	NA	TRBJ1-1	TRBV6-5	CASLEGTEAFF	TGTGCCAGCCTGGAAGGGACAGAAGCTTTCTTT
NA	NA	TRBJ2-5	TRBV7-9	CASSLTEQGPQETQYF	TGTGCCAGCAGCTTAACCGAACAGGGACCTCAAGAGACCCAGTACTTC
NA	NA	TRBJ2-7	TRBV7-8	CASSLERTYEQYF	TGTGCCAGCAGCTTAGAGCGGACCTACGAGCAGTACTTC